This is a list of T cell receptor beta chains from one sample in a study of radiotherapy plus CTLA-4 blockade in lung cancer. The repertoire was sequenced with immunoSEQ multiplex PCR; TCRdb's copy has only in-frame clones and lacks some. The sample has about 97,000 clones, 65% to 75% seen once. The sample consisted of peripheral blood, taken from a patient treated with radiotherapy plus ipilimumab. The receptors stem from a human donor with non-small cell lung cancer who had a partial response to radiotherapy plus ipilimumab. Some clones in this sample may be carry-over from other donors' samples. Both conserved end residues are part of each CDR3. D genes are given only for firm matches. Only some rows state a clone size, as once, few, many or a class for expanded clones.

TRBV19	.	TRBJ2-2	TRBD2	CASSPTGGTGELFF	TGTGCCAGTAGTCCCACGGGAGGCACCGGGGAGCTGTTTTTT
TRBV6-6	once	TRBJ2-1	.	CASSRGPNEQFF	TGTGCCAGCAGTAGAGGGCCCAATGAGCAGTTCTTC
TRBV6-5	.	TRBJ1-2	.	CASSYEGTYGYTF	TGTGCCAGCAGTTATGAGGGGACTTATGGCTACACCTTC
TRBV2	once	TRBJ2-1	.	CASFGGYYNEQFF	TGTGCCAGCTTCGGCGGGTACTACAATGAGCAGTTCTTC
TRBV27	.	TRBJ2-7	TRBD1	CASSLNRGLGEQYF	TGTGCCAGCAGTTTAAACAGGGGGCTGGGCGAGCAGTACTTC
TRBV6-6	.	TRBJ2-1	.	CAAKDTYNEQFF	TGTGCCGCCAAGGACACGTACAATGAGCAGTTCTTC
TRBV7-9	few	TRBJ1-4	TRBD1	CASSPWTGGMKKLFF	TGTGCCAGCAGCCCATGGACAGGGGGAATGAAAAAACTGTTTTTT
TRBV19	.	TRBJ2-1	TRBD2	CAAPGLADYNEQFF	TGTGCCGCCCCGGGACTAGCGGACTACAATGAGCAGTTCTTC
TRBV4-2	once	TRBJ2-1	TRBD2	CASSQVLAGGPEKQFF	TGTGCCAGCAGCCAGGTCCTAGCGGGAGGCCCGGAGAAGCAGTTCTTC
TRBV7-9	.	TRBJ1-6	.	CASSSSRAGTPLHF	TGTGCCAGCAGCTCCTCCAGGGCAGGCACACCCCTCCACTTT
TRBV28	.	TRBJ1-2	.	CARVRGRGYTF	TGTGCCAGAGTCCGTGGGAGGGGCTACACCTTC
TRBV7-8	few	TRBJ1-5	.	CASSLVVVQPQHF	TGTGCCAGCAGCTTAGTAGTCGTTCAGCCCCAGCATTTT
TRBV5-6	.	TRBJ2-6	.	CASSLGGRPDSGANVLTF	TGTGCCAGCAGCTTGGGGGGGCGCCCCGACTCTGGGGCCAACGTCCTGACTTTC
TRBV14	.	TRBJ2-7	.	CASSQVAYEQYF	TGTGCCAGCAGCCAAGTGGCTTACGAGCAGTACTTC
TRBV5-1	.	TRBJ1-1	.	CASSLEATMNTEAFF	TGCGCCAGCAGCTTGGAAGCAACCATGAACACTGAAGCTTTCTTT
TRBV4-3	.	TRBJ1-6	TRBD1	CASSQIGQGASSPLHF	TGCGCCAGCAGCCAGATAGGACAGGGGGCTAGCTCACCCCTCCACTTT
TRBV5-1	.	TRBJ1-5	.	CASSPTGAEDQPQHF	TGCGCCAGCAGCCCCACAGGAGCTGAGGATCAGCCCCAGCATTTT
TRBV7-7	few	TRBJ2-7	.	CASSLMADYEQYF	TGTGCCAGCAGCTTAATGGCTGACTACGAGCAGTACTTC
TRBV7-9	.	TRBJ1-3	.	CASSQQGNTIYF	TGTGCCAGCAGCCAACAAGGAAACACCATATATTTT
TRBV29-1	once	TRBJ2-3	.	CSVAGPSRDTQYF	TGCAGCGTCGCAGGGCCCTCGAGGGATACGCAGTATTTT
TRBV2	.	TRBJ2-2	.	CASSEQGSGTGELFF	TGTGCCAGCAGTGAACAGGGGAGTGGGACCGGGGAGCTGTTTTTT
TRBV7-3	.	TRBJ1-2	.	CASSLGGDLAYGYTF	TGTGCCAGCAGCCTGGGGGGGGATTTGGCCTATGGCTACACCTTC
TRBV2	.	TRBJ2-7	.	CASSDGRVYEQYF	TGTGCCAGCAGTGACGGCAGGGTCTACGAGCAGTACTTC
TRBV5-4	.	TRBJ1-3	.	CASSPAGGNTIYF	TGTGCCAGCAGCCCGGCAGGGGGAAACACCATATATTTT
TRBV9	.	TRBJ2-7	TRBD2	CASSSTSGSYEQYF	TGTGCCAGCAGCTCAACTAGCGGCTCCTACGAGCAGTACTTC
TRBV6-1	.	TRBJ2-5	.	CASTQQETQYF	TGTGCCAGCACGCAGCAAGAGACCCAGTACTTC
TRBV7-8	.	TRBJ2-7	.	CASSESLYEQYF	TGTGCCAGCAGCGAGTCGCTCTACGAGCAGTACTTC
TRBV5-4	.	TRBJ2-5	.	CASSFPGRAEETQYF	TGTGCCAGCAGCTTCCCTGGGCGGGCAGAAGAGACCCAGTACTTC
TRBV6-1	.	TRBJ1-4	TRBD1	CASSEGGTANEKLFF	TGTGCCAGCAGTGAAGGAGGGACAGCTAATGAAAAACTGTTTTTT
TRBV7-2	.	TRBJ1-4	.	CASSGKIQGTNEKLFF	TGTGCCAGCAGCGGAAAGATACAGGGTACTAATGAAAAACTGTTTTTT
TRBV19	few	TRBJ2-2	.	CASSILGQTGELFF	TGTGCCAGTAGTATTCTAGGACAGACCGGGGAGCTGTTTTTT
TRBV5-1	.	TRBJ2-5	TRBD2	CASSSSGGGDSQYF	TGCGCCAGCAGCTCGAGCGGGGGGGGAGATAGCCAGTACTTC
TRBV10-3	.	TRBJ2-3	.	CAISDGGATSTDTQYF	TGTGCCATCAGTGACGGAGGAGCAACTAGCACAGATACGCAGTATTTT
TRBV10-1	.	TRBJ1-1	.	CASSVSTGNTEAFF	TGCGCCAGCAGTGTGAGTACAGGGAACACTGAAGCTTTCTTT
TRBV9	once	TRBJ1-2	.	CVGSPRGRGEAGYTF	TGTGTCGGCAGCCCCCGAGGGAGGGGTGAGGCTGGCTACACCTTC
TRBV5-1	.	TRBJ1-4	TRBD1	CASSLGGGWDEKLFF	TGCGCCAGCAGCTTGGGAGGGGGCTGGGATGAAAAACTGTTTTTT
TRBV5-1	.	TRBJ2-1	.	CASSGGTPGHEQFF	TGCGCCAGCAGCGGCGGGACTCCAGGGCATGAGCAGTTCTTC
TRBV28	few	TRBJ1-1	.	CASTKTRGGIGEAFF	TGTGCCAGCACAAAAACCCGAGGGGGAATCGGTGAAGCTTTCTTT
TRBV7-9	.	TRBJ2-5	.	CASTPGRTNYQETQYF	TGTGCCAGCACCCCGGGGCGGACTAACTACCAAGAGACCCAGTACTTC
TRBV6-6	.	TRBJ2-7	.	CASSQRRDGEQYF	TGTGCCAGCTCCCAAAGGAGGGACGGAGAGCAGTACTTC
TRBV11-3	.	TRBJ2-1	TRBD2	CASSFATSGTYNEQFF	TGTGCCAGCAGCTTCGCGACTAGCGGGACTTACAATGAGCAGTTCTTC
TRBV29-1	.	TRBJ2-3	.	CSVELGAGTDTQYF	TGCAGCGTTGAATTGGGGGCCGGCACAGATACGCAGTATTTT
TRBV25-1	.	TRBJ1-2	TRBD1	CASSAYGTANYGYTF	TGTGCCAGCAGTGCGTATGGGACAGCTAACTATGGCTACACCTTC
TRBV13	.	TRBJ2-1	.	CASSLGGGPPGGNEQFF	TGTGCCAGCAGCTTAGGGGGGGGACCCCCGGGCGGGAATGAGCAGTTCTTC
TRBV19	many	TRBJ2-2	TRBD2	CASTWTSGSTGELFF	TGTGCCAGTACTTGGACTAGCGGGAGCACCGGGGAGCTGTTTTTT
TRBV18	.	TRBJ1-3	.	CASSPMDSGNTIYF	TGTGCCAGCTCACCAATGGACAGCGGAAACACCATATATTTT
TRBV28	few	TRBJ2-7	TRBD1	CASSFGQGLSGEQYF	TGTGCCAGCAGTTTCGGACAGGGTCTTTCGGGCGAGCAGTACTTC
TRBV6-1	.	TRBJ1-6	TRBD1	CASSEDRGGIYNSPLHF	TGTGCCAGCAGTGAAGACAGGGGGGGGATCTATAATTCACCCCTCCACTTT